The clone carrying this TCR beta chain was observed a handful of times. Each CDR3 protein gets one entry after TCRdb re-called the RACE reads with MiXCR. The sample lists 380,000 or so distinct CDR3 sequences; about 4.8% were seen once. These data are taken from a study of human T cells and chemical hapten exposure. About the study: For the roughly 26-week duration of the study, patients were given weekly doses of diphenylcyclopropenone on the scalp.

Specified time point: patch test 1, 2 weeks after DPC sensitization. Stated treatment: therapeutic diphenylcyclopropenone sensitization with weekly scalp DPC. Germline CDR1 is SGHNT and CDR2 is YYREEE (reference sequence). The CDR3 is 17 amino acids. The V end was cut by 0 bases, the J end by 3 bases, with 18 bases between. The chain has TRBV5-4 and TRBJ1-1; D uncertain. The receptor comes from a woman aged 50 to 60 with alopecia areata. Some clones in this sample may be carry-over from other donors' samples. The sequencing here drew on whole blood, taken in connection with sensitization to the hapten diphenylcyclopropenone (DPC). In nucleotides, the CDR3 is TGTGCCAGCAGCTTGGGAGGGTTGCTCACCTCGGACACTGAAGCTTTCTTT. Translation gives CASSLGGLLTSDTEAFF.